This TCR beta chain was observed in a study of cytomegalovirus exposure and HLA in healthy donors. Findings of the study overall: Published work reported that the classifier diagnosed cytomegalovirus status with high specificity and sensitivity.

In the case of this clone: The antigen remains undetermined.

Measured with immunoSEQ multiplex PCR; TCRdb has only the in-frame clones, and not every one. The profile shows approximately 65,000 clones, about 91% of them singletons. Trimming cost V 6 bases and J 2 bases, with 17 bases left between them. CDR1 is MNHEY and CDR2 is SMNVEV in the germline V gene (reference sequence). The CDR3 is 17 residues long. This clonotype originated in a young man in good health and CMV-seronegative. Input material: PBMCs. The chain uses TRBV27 and TRBJ2-6; D is ambiguous. CDR3 in DNA: TGTGCCAGCAGCCCAACTTCGGGTCGCGCTGGGGCCAACGTCCTGACTTTC. Its protein product is CASSPTSGRAGANVLTF.